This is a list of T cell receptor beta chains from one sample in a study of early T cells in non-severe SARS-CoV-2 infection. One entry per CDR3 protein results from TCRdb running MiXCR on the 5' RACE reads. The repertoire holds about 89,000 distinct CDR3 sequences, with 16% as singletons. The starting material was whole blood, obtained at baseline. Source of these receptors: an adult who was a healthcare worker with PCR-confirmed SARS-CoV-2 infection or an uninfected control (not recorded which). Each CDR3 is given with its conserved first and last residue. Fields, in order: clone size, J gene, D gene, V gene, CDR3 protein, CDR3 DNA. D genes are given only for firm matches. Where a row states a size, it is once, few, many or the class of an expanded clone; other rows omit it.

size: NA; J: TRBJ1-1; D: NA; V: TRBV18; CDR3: CASSPETGYTEAFF; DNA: TGTGCCAGCTCACCTGAAACAGGGTACACTGAAGCTTTCTTT
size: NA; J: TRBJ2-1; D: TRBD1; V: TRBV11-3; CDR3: CASSVGQGTNNEQFF; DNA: TGTGCCAGCAGCGTGGGACAGGGGACTAACAATGAGCAGTTCTTC
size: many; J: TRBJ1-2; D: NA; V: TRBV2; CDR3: CASSASGSYGYTF; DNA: TGTGCCAGCAGTGCGTCGGGCAGCTATGGCTACACCTTC
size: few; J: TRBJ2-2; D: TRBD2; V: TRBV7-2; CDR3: CASIGDSGRAVTGELFF; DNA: TGTGCCAGCATAGGGGATAGCGGGAGGGCCGTGACCGGGGAGCTGTTTTTT
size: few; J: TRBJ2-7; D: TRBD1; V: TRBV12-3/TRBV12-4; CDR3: CASSRMGTGSYEQYF; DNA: TGTGCCAGCAGCCGAATGGGGACAGGGAGTTACGAGCAGTACTTC
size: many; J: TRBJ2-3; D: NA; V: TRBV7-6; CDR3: CASSPVGTDTQYF; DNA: TGTGCCAGCAGCCCCGTTGGCACAGATACGCAGTATTTT
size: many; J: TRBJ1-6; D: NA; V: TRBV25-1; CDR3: CASSAAWGYNSPLHF; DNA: TGTGCCAGCAGTGCCGCATGGGGTTATAATTCACCCCTCCACTTT
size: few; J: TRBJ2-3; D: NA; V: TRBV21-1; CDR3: CASSKATSGGTDTQYF; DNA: TGTGCCAGCAGCAAAGCGACTAGCGGGGGCACAGATACGCAGTATTTT
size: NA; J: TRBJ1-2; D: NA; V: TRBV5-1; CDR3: CASSPAGGNYGYTF; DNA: TGCGCCAGCAGCCCCGCGGGGGGTAACTATGGCTACACCTTC
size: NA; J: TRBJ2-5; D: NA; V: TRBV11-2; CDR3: CASTLPMSVGGHLQTQYF; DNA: TGTGCCAGCACCCTACCTATGAGTGTCGGGGGCCACTTGCAGACCCAGTACTTC
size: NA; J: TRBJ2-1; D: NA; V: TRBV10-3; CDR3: CAISEISLANNEQFF; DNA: TGTGCCATCAGTGAAATCTCCCTTGCAAACAATGAGCAGTTCTTC
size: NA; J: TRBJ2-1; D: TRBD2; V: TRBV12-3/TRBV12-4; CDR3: CASSPSGRDYNEQFF; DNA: TGTGCCAGCAGTCCTAGCGGGAGGGACTACAATGAGCAGTTCTTC
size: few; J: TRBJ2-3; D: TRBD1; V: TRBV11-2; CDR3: CASSRSGDRAGPDTQYF; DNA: TGTGCCAGCAGCCGGTCCGGGGACAGGGCTGGCCCAGATACGCAGTATTTT
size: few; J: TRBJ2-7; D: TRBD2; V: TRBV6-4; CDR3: CASSGREPNEQYF; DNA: TGTGCCAGCAGTGGGCGGGAGCCTAACGAGCAGTACTTC
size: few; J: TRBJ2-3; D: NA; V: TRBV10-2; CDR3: CASSVPSSTDTQYF; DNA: TGCGCCAGCAGTGTCCCATCTAGCACAGATACGCAGTATTTT
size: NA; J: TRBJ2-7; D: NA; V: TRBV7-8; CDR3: CASSSGGSSYEQYF; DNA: TGTGCCAGCAGTTCCGGGGGAAGCAGCTACGAGCAGTACTTC
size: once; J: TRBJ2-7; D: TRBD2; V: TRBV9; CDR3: CASSVEGIEREEQYF; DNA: TGTGCCAGCAGCGTAGAGGGGATAGAGCGGGAGGAGCAGTACTTC
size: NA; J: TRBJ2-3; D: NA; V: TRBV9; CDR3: CASSADSYTDTQYF; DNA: TGTGCCAGCAGCGCGGACTCCTACACAGATACGCAGTATTTT